These 7 T cell receptor beta chains originate from one sample sequenced in a study of T cell responses to AZD1222 COVID-19 vaccine (dated by TCRdb to the early 2020s). Explained via the paper, the time point label denotes: about 28 days (+/-7) after the second vaccine dose. The library relied on the immunoSEQ multiplex PCR assay. This immuneACCESS table, as held by TCRdb, lists in-frame sequences with V and J called but not all clones. Of the missing ones, under half trace to an unresolved V gene in checked studies; the others have no known cause. The sample table shows about 120,000 clones, and roughly nine tenths are seen once. The ten top clones hold about 3% of the sample. Here the sequenced sample was peripheral blood, taken 28 days after the second AZD1222 dose. Receptors were obtained from an adult who received the AZD1222 COVID-19 vaccine.

The chain has TRBV6-5 and TRBJ1-4; perhaps TRBD1 as D (5 bases). Germline CDR1 MNHEY, CDR2 SVGAGI. The length of the CDR3 is 14 residues. Between the trimmed V and J ends, which lost 6 bases and 8 bases, there was a span of 16 bases. CDR3 in amino acids: CASRSQGIREKLFF. The CDR3, as DNA: TGTGCCAGCAGGAGCCAGGGTATTCGAGAAAAACTGTTTTTT.

The chain combines TRBV19 with TRBJ1-1; 7 nucleotides match TRBD1. V shed 1 base, J shed 2 bases, and the junction held 1 base outside the gene matches. Per germline, CDR1 LNHDA and CDR2 SQIVND (reference sequence). CDR3 length: 14 residues. The CDR3 sequence: CASSIGQGNTEAFF. The CDR3 nucleotides read TGTGCCAGTAGTATAGGACAGGGCAACACTGAAGCTTTCTTT. The whole variable domain, remainder taken from reference TRBV19 and TRBJ1-1, is DGGITQSPKYLFRKEGQNVTLSCEQNLNHDAMYWYRQDPGQGLRLIYYSQIVNDFQKGDIAEGYSVSREKKESFPLTVTSAQKNPTAFYLCASSIGQGNTEAFFGQGTRLTVV.

The chain employs TRBV19 and TRBJ1-6; D unresolved. CDR1 is LNHDA and CDR2 is SQIVND in the germline V gene (reference sequence). V lost 7 bases and J lost 9, with 16 bases in between. This CDR3 comprises 14 residues. CDR3 protein: CASTPRQKPSPLHF. DNA for the CDR3: TGTGCCAGTACCCCTCGACAAAAACCTTCACCCCTCCACTTT.

The rearrangement links TRBV5-1 to TRBJ2-1, with a possible D match to TRBD2 (6 bases). The germline V gene has CDR1 SGHRS and CDR2 YFSETQ. This CDR3 is 15 amino acids long. V shed 0 bases and J shed 1 base, with 8 bases lying between them. CDR3 bases: TGCGCCAGCAGCTTGGGGGCGGGGTCCTACAATGAGCAGTTCTTC. As protein: CASSLGAGSYNEQFF.

The chain couples TRBV2 to TRBJ1-2, with 11 positions matching TRBD1. This CDR3 contains 15 residues. Germline loops: CDR1 SNHLY, CDR2 FYNNEI. V shed 6 bases, J shed 10 bases, and the junction held 13 bases outside the gene matches. CDR3 in DNA: TGTGCCAGCAGCGGACAGGGGGCGCCTCTGGCGGCCTACACCTTC. The encoded protein is CASSGQGAPLAAYTF.

The chain has TRBV29-1 and TRBJ2-1; 8 nucleotides match TRBD2. The length of the CDR3 is 14 residues. The germline V gene encodes CDR1 SQVTM and CDR2 ANQGSEA. The ends lost 6 bases at V and 5 bases at J; junction bases unmatched: 9. The CDR3 loop is CSVSRGGVDNEQFF. In DNA form, the CDR3 reads TGCAGCGTCTCTCGGGGGGGGGTTGACAATGAGCAGTTCTTC.

The rearrangement links TRBV29-1 to TRBJ2-2; no clear D gene. The germline CDR1 and CDR2 sequences are SQVTM and ANQGSEA. The CDR3 sequence is 14 residues long. Trimming cost V 5 bases and J 0 bases, with 10 bases left between them. For the CDR3, the DNA is TGCAGCGTTCGATCTGACACGAACACCGGGGAGCTGTTTTTT. This gives the protein CSVRSDTNTGELFF.